Presented here are 20 T cell receptor beta chains from one specimen sequenced in a study of response to subunit inactivated influenza vaccine. One entry per CDR3 protein results from TCRdb running MiXCR on the RT-PCR reads. The repertoire holds roughly 630,000 distinct CDR3 sequences, with around 13% as singletons. This specimen was PBMCs from blood, taken roughly 15 days before vaccination. These receptor sequences come from a man in his fifties who received an inactivated influenza vaccine.

This clonotype was counted many times. The rearrangement joins TRBV27 to TRBJ2-2; 10 nucleotides match TRBD2. CDR3 size: 16 residues. After removal of 3 bases from V and 8 bases from J, the junction contained 9 bases not matched to a gene. Germline V CDR1 and CDR2: MNHEY, SMNVEV (reference sequence). The CDR3 DNA reads TGTGCCAGCAGTTTGCTCAGCGGGGGGGCCCCAGGGGAGCTGTTTTTT. This translates into CASSLLSGGAPGELFF.

The V and J genes are TRBV5-6 and TRBJ2-1; D is possibly TRBD1 or TRBD2 (6 bases each). CDR1 SGHDT and CDR2 YYEEEE come from the germline V gene. The V end was cut by 6 bases, the J end by 2 bases, with 15 bases between. This CDR3 has 15 residues. CDR3 nucleotides: TGTGCCAGCATCTGGGATGGGGGGCCCTACAATGAGCAGTTCTTC. Translation gives CASIWDGGPYNEQFF.

The gene calls are TRBV9 and TRBJ2-3; no clear D. From germline, CDR1 is SGDLS and CDR2 YYNGEE. V lost 0 bases and J 5 bases, leaving 4 bases between the germline ends. CDR3 length: 12 residues. CDR3 residues: CASSVGQDTQYF. The CDR3 DNA sequence: TGTGCCAGCAGCGTAGGGCAAGATACGCAGTATTTT. Supplemented by reference TRBV9 and TRBJ2-3, the full variable domain reads DSGVTQTPKHLITATGQRVTLRCSPRSGDLSVYWYQQSLDQGLQFLIQYYNGEERAKGNILERFSAQQFPDLHSELNLSSLELGDSALYFCASSVGQDTQYFGPGTRLTVL.

At least ten counts were recorded for this clonotype. V usage is TRBV7-9 and J usage is TRBJ2-1; no firm D call. Germline V gene sequence: CDR1 SEHNR, CDR2 FQNEAQ (reference sequence). The CDR3 runs 13 residues. Trimming cost V 10 bases and J 8 bases, with 18 bases left between them. The CDR3 nucleotides are TGTGCCACCAGAACGGCTAGTGGTCATGAGCAGTTCTTC. Its translation is CATRTASGHEQFF.

The chain combines TRBV7-9 with TRBJ2-3; D call uncertain. The CDR3 covers 15 residues. Germline V gene lookup returns CDR1 SEHNR and CDR2 FQNEAQ (reference sequence). Trimming took off 2 bases at V and 4 bases at J, with 13 bases between the two ends. The CDR3 sequence: CASSLTPRDPDTQYF. The CDR3 nucleotides are TGTGCCAGCAGCTTAACCCCCCGCGACCCAGATACGCAGTATTTT.

Only a few counts were recorded for this clonotype. This rearrangement joins TRBV5-5 to TRBJ2-2, with a tentative D call TRBD1 (5 bases). Germline CDR1 SGHKS, CDR2 YYEKEE (reference sequence). V dropped 4 bases and J dropped 3 bases, with 13 bases sitting between them. This CDR3 has 15 residues. In nucleotides, the CDR3 is TGTGCCAGCAGCCTCACAGACAGTTACACCGGGGAGCTGTTTTTT. It specifies CASSLTDSYTGELFF. The full variable domain, rest sourced from reference TRBV5-5 and TRBJ2-2, is DAGVTQSPTHLIKTRGQQVTLRCSPISGHKSVSWYQQVLGQGPQFIFQYYEKEERGRGNFPDRFSARQFPNYSSELNVNALLLGDSALYLCASSLTDSYTGELFFGEGSRLTVL.

This chain connects TRBV5-1 to TRBJ1-1; no clear D gene. Trimming removed 1 base from V and 0 bases from J, with 7 bases in between. The CDR3 contains 14 residues. Germline CDR1 SGHRS, CDR2 YFSETQ. The CDR3 here is CASSLNRLNTEAFF. The CDR3 bases are TGCGCCAGCAGCTTGAACAGATTGAACACTGAAGCTTTCTTT.

This sequence joins TRBV7-2 and TRBJ2-1, with D maybe TRBD2 (5 bases). CDR1 and CDR2 from the germline V gene are SGHTA and FQGNSA. Trimming took off 3 bases at V and 5 bases at J, with 14 bases between the two ends. The length of the CDR3 is 15 residues. DNA for the CDR3: TGTGCCAGCAGCTTGAGGGCTTCCCAAAACAATGAGCAGTTCTTC. Amino acid sequence: CASSLRASQNNEQFF.

This clonotype was recorded a few times. The rearrangement uses TRBV28 and TRBJ2-3, with D possibly being TRBD2 (7 bases). This CDR3 region has 15 residues. Germline loops: CDR1 MDHEN, CDR2 SYDVKM. V was trimmed by 1 base and J by 4 bases, leaving 12 bases between them. The CDR3 loop reads CASSLFRGGADTQYF. Written as DNA, the CDR3 is TGTGCCAGCAGTTTATTCAGGGGAGGGGCAGATACGCAGTATTTT.

In this sample, this clonotype turned up a few times. The V and J genes are TRBV6-1 and TRBJ2-1, with TRBD2 matching over 12 bases. CDR3 length: 14 amino acids. The germline V gene has CDR1 MNHNS and CDR2 SASEGT. V gave up 10 bases and J gave up 6 bases; unmatched junction bases: 7. The CDR3 DNA reads TGTGCCACCCTAGCGGGAGGGCCCCTCAATGAGCAGTTCTTC. Translation: CATLAGGPLNEQFF.

The chain employs TRBV18 and TRBJ2-7; TRBD2 matches 9 bases. This CDR3 is 15 amino acids long. Looked up from germline, CDR1 is KGHSH and CDR2 is LQKENI. J was trimmed by 5 bases and V by 0 bases; bases with no gene match: 5. For the CDR3, the DNA is TGTGCCAGCTCACCACCGGCACTAGCGGGCAACGAGCAGTACTTC. This codes for CASSPPALAGNEQYF.

This clonotype has only a few counts. V and J are TRBV29-1 and TRBJ1-2, with TRBD1 matching over 8 bases. Germline lookup yields CDR1 SQVTM and CDR2 ANQGSEA. The CDR3 loop spans 15 amino acids. Germline trimming cut 3 bases from V and 3 bases from J; bases unmatched to any gene: 9. CDR3 in DNA: TGCAGCGTTGATGGGCGACAGGGGACGGACTATGGCTACACCTTC. Translation gives CSVDGRQGTDYGYTF.

This clonotype was seen a handful of times. This chain uses TRBV4-1 with TRBJ1-1; 8 positions match TRBD1. Germline CDR1 MGHRA, CDR2 YSYEKL. V lost 2 bases to trimming and J lost 1 base; unmatched junction nucleotides: 3. The CDR3 is 15 residues long. The CDR3 reads CASSQLTGANTEAFF. The CDR3 region has the DNA TGCGCCAGCAGCCAACTGACAGGGGCGAACACTGAAGCTTTCTTT.

The V gene is TRBV6-1, the J gene TRBJ1-5; D is possibly TRBD1 (5 bases). Germline CDR1 and CDR2: MNHNS and SASEGT. CDR3 length: 14 amino acids. V lost 7 bases, J lost 4 bases, and 14 bases lay in between. The DNA of the CDR3 is TGTGCCAGCAAAAAGGGGTCCGAAAATCAGCCCCAGCATTTT. It is translated as CASKKGSENQPQHF.

This clonotype was counted ten times or more. The chain is built from TRBV12-3 or TRBV12-4 and TRBJ2-2; possibly TRBD1 for D (5 bases). The CDR3 runs 14 residues. V lost 6 bases and J 7 bases, leaving 15 bases between the germline ends. The DNA of the CDR3 is TGTGCCAGCAGAGCTCCAGGGTCGGTCGGGGAGCTGTTTTTT. This encodes CASRAPGSVGELFF.

V usage is TRBV5-5 and J usage is TRBJ2-5; TRBD2 matches at 7 bases. The germline V gene encodes CDR1 SGHKS and CDR2 YYEKEE (reference sequence). Losses at the gene ends were 2 bases for V and 5 bases for J; bases not matched to a gene: 3. The CDR3 loop spans 13 amino acids. The CDR3 here is CASSFWEGETQYF. CDR3 in DNA: TGTGCCAGCAGCTTCTGGGAGGGGGAGACCCAGTACTTC.

This clonotype was recorded many times. This rearrangement joins TRBV5-1 to TRBJ2-1, with D uncertain. V lost 1 base, J lost 0 bases, and 8 bases lay in between. Germline CDR1 and CDR2: SGHRS and YFSETQ. The CDR3 is 15 amino acids. CDR3 DNA sequence: TGCGCCAGCAGCTTGATGAGAGACTCCTACAATGAGCAGTTCTTC. Encoded protein: CASSLMRDSYNEQFF.

This clonotype was found many times. The chain links TRBV6-2 or TRBV6-3 to TRBJ2-1; 7 bases agree with TRBD2. The CDR3 has 19 residues. The V segment lost 5 bases and the J segment 7 bases; nucleotides outside the gene matches: 23. Germline assignment: CDR1 MNHEY and CDR2 SVGEGT. CDR3 DNA sequence: TGTGCCAGCAGTCCATCTTACCACTTGAGACCGGGCGGGAGTAATGAGCAGTTCTTC. Protein sequence: CASSPSYHLRPGGSNEQFF.

The rearrangement uses TRBV4-2 and TRBJ2-1; TRBD2 matches 11 bases. Germline CDR1 is LGHNA and CDR2 is YNFKEQ. CDR3 length equals 19 residues. Germline trimming cut 4 bases from V and 0 bases from J; bases unmatched to any gene: 11. This CDR3 is CASSPSILAGVSSYNEQFF. The CDR3 DNA reads TGTGCCAGCAGCCCAAGTATACTAGCGGGAGTGTCCTCCTACAATGAGCAGTTCTTC.

V and J are TRBV6-5 and TRBJ2-3, with a weak D call TRBD1 (6 bases). There are 18 residues in the CDR3. CDR1 is MNHEY and CDR2 is SVGAGI in the germline V gene. V dropped 2 bases and J dropped 4 bases, with 22 bases sitting between them. The DNA of the CDR3 is TGTGCCAGCAGTTACGCCTTCGCCCGACAGGCCACCTCAGATACGCAGTATTTT. This translates into CASSYAFARQATSDTQYF.